This T cell receptor beta chain was sequenced for a study of cytomegalovirus exposure and HLA in healthy donors. Study-wide findings and caveats: The study carried out a later analysis of TCR beta sequences. It associated approximately 17,000 of them with specific HLA alleles at a false discovery rate of 0.05.

Researchers ran the PCR with 60 Vbeta and 13 Jbeta primers. Original processing notes: In a later analysis, the count reached some 83 million unique TCR beta chains, with 9 million to 11 million shared. Method: immunoSEQ multiplex PCR; TCRdb's copy keeps in-frame clones and lacks some. V and J calls and clone size are as listed in that table; D and trimming were resolved from the DNA. The data hold about 140,000 clones, with approximately 77% observed a single time. About this clone: Its antigen is unidentified.

The sequence came from a woman aged 50 to 60 in good health and CMV-seronegative. The sequencing sample was made of PBMCs.

DNA for the CDR3: TGTGCCATCAGCCTGACAGGGGGGACTAACTATGGCTACACCTTC. This translates into CAISLTGGTNYGYTF. The chain recombines TRBV10-3 with TRBJ1-2; the match to TRBD1 covers 9 bases. Trimming cost V 6 bases and J 0 bases; bases outside gene matches: 5. Germline V gene data show CDR1 as ENHRY and CDR2 as SYGVKD. The CDR3 extends over 15 amino acids.